This T cell receptor beta chain derives from a study of Tregs in tolerant kidney transplant recipients. Unstimulated Tregs (CD4+CD25+CD127-) and CD4+CD25- non-Tregs were sorted from PBMCs. After removal of 0 bases from V and 8 bases from J, the junction contained 6 bases not matched to a gene. The CDR3 sequence is 16 residues long. CDR1 and CDR2 (germline): SGHAT, FQNNGV. TCRdb keeps only in-frame clones here, not all; method: immunoSEQ multiplex PCR. The sample has fewer than 70,000 clones, around 80% seen once. This chain connects TRBV11-2 to TRBJ2-1; 11 nucleotides agree with TRBD2. The sequence was obtained from a human donor in good health. The source material was CD4+ T cells from blood. CDR3 sequence (DNA): TGTGCCAGCAGCTTAGAGGGGGGACTAGCGGAGGATGAGCAGTTCTTC. It is translated as CASSLEGGLAEDEQFF.